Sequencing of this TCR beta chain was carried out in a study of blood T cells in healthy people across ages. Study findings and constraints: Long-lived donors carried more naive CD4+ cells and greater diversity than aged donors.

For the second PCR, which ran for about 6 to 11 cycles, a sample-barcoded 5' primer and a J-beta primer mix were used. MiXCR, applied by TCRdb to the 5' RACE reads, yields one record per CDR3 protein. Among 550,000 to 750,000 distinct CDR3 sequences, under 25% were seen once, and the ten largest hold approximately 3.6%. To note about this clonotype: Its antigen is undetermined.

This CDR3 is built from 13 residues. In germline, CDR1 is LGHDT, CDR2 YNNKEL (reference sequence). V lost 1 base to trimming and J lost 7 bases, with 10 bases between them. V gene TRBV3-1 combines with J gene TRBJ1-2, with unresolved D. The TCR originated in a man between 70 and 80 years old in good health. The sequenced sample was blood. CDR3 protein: CASSQGPVPGYTF. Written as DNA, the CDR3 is TGTGCCAGCAGCCAAGGGCCTGTACCTGGCTACACCTTC.